The 23 T cell receptor beta chains below all came from one sample that was sequenced in a study of early T cells in non-severe SARS-CoV-2 infection. TCRdb used MiXCR to reprocess the 5' RACE reads, holding one entry per CDR3 protein. The sample yields 35,000 to 40,000 distinct CDR3 sequences, approximately 6.3% seen once. Material for sequencing was whole blood. The receptors shown here come from an adult who was a healthcare worker with PCR-confirmed SARS-CoV-2 infection or an uninfected control (not recorded which).

This clonotype has ten or more counts. The chain links TRBV7-2 to TRBJ2-3, with 13 bases fitting TRBD2. J gave up 8 bases and V 1 base, and 3 bases lay outside the gene matches. This CDR3 is built from 15 residues. Germline V CDR1 and CDR2: SGHTA, FQGNSA. The CDR3 bases are TGTGCCAGCAGCTTAGGACTAGCGGGGGGTCTTACGCAGTATTTT. This encodes CASSLGLAGGLTQYF.

Ten or more counts support this clonotype. The gene calls are TRBV4-2 and TRBJ2-5; TRBD2 agrees at 9 bases. Looked up from germline, CDR1 is LGHNA and CDR2 is YNFKEQ. Unmatched junction bases numbered 4, after V lost 0 bases and J lost 2 bases. This CDR3 is built from 16 residues. The CDR3 protein is CASSQDPAGGQETQYF. The CDR3 coding sequence is TGTGCCAGCAGCCAAGATCCAGCGGGGGGACAAGAGACCCAGTACTTC.

This clonotype came up many times. The genes are TRBV7-9 and TRBJ2-7; D gene uncertain. Trimming removed 1 base from V and 3 bases from J, with 10 bases in between. CDR3 length: 14 residues. From germline, CDR1 is SEHNR and CDR2 FQNEAQ (reference sequence). Here the CDR3 reads CASSLDGSLYEQYF. The CDR3 nucleotides are TGTGCCAGCAGCTTAGACGGCTCGCTCTACGAGCAGTACTTC. Filled out from reference TRBV7-9 and TRBJ2-7, the complete variable domain reads DTGVSQNPRHKITKRGQNVTFRCDPISEHNRLYWYRQTLGQGPEFLTYFQNEAQLEKSRLLSDRFSAERPKGSFSTLEIQRTEQGDSAMYLCASSLDGSLYEQYFGPGTRLTVT.

The chain joins TRBV6-6 to TRBJ2-1; possible D gene TRBD1, 6 bases. Trimming took 6 bases from V and 1 from J, leaving 10 bases between them. Germline V CDR1 and CDR2: MNHNY, SVGAGI (reference sequence). CDR3 length: 14 residues. The CDR3, as DNA: TGTGCCAGCAGAAATGGACAGTCCTACAATGAGCAGTTCTTC. Residues: CASRNGQSYNEQFF.

A few counts support this clonotype. V is TRBV6-6 and J is TRBJ2-1; possible D gene TRBD2, 6 bases. V was trimmed by 5 bases and J by 8 bases, leaving 13 bases between them. This CDR3 region has 13 residues. Germline V gene sequence: CDR1 MNHNY, CDR2 SVGAGI (reference sequence). The CDR3, as DNA: TGTGCCAGCAGTACCCGGGAGTGGCATGAGCAGTTCTTC. It codes for CASSTREWHEQFF.

This clonotype was counted at least ten times. This chain uses TRBV5-5 with TRBJ1-3, with 9 bases aligning to TRBD1. V lost 6 bases to trimming and J lost 4 bases; unmatched junction nucleotides: 8. This CDR3 has 15 amino acids. The germline gives CDR1 SGHKS, CDR2 YYEKEE (reference sequence). The CDR3 nucleotides are TGTGCCAGCAACGGACAGGGGATTTACGGAAACACCATATATTTT. This codes for CASNGQGIYGNTIYF.

This clonotype was seen only a few times. One junction end disagrees with the germline gene, perhaps due to a read error. The chain is built from TRBV6-1 and TRBJ2-5; 7 positions agree with TRBD1. Germline values: CDR1 MNHNS, CDR2 SASEGT. This CDR3 contains 15 residues. As DNA, the CDR3 is TGTGCCAGCAGTGCTCCGGGACAGAGCCAACAGACCCAGTACTTC. Translated: CASSAPGQSQQTQYF.

This clonotype came up many times. The V and J genes are TRBV6-5 and TRBJ2-1, with D perhaps matching TRBD1 (5 bases). Germline V gives CDR1 MNHEY, CDR2 SVGAGI. The CDR3 loop spans 16 amino acids. The V gene lost 6 bases and the J gene lost 7 bases, with 22 bases spanning the gap. CDR3 nucleotide sequence: TGTGCCAGCAGCCGCCAGGGAAGGTCGGGTTTGAATGAGCAGTTCTTC. Translation gives CASSRQGRSGLNEQFF.

This clonotype was recorded at least ten times. The chain combines TRBV10-3 with TRBJ2-7; 9 nucleotides align to TRBD2. The V gene end was trimmed by 8 bases and the J gene end by 4 bases; junction bases not matched to a gene: 6. Per the germline V gene, CDR1 is ENHRY and CDR2 is SYGVKD. The CDR3 has 13 amino acids. CDR3 coding DNA: TGTGCCATCGGCCTAAGCGGGGGGTACGAGCAGTACTTC. It codes for CAIGLSGGYEQYF.

The chain couples TRBV20-1 to TRBJ2-1; a possible D gene is TRBD2 (5 bases). The CDR3 has 12 amino acids. Germline V gene sequence: CDR1 DFQATT, CDR2 SNEGSKA (reference sequence). Deletions cut 3 bases from V and 6 bases from J, with 9 bases between. The CDR3 spells CSARFGLNEQFF. The DNA of the CDR3 is TGCAGTGCTAGGTTCGGACTCAATGAGCAGTTCTTC.

The genes are TRBV5-6 and TRBJ1-1, with D perhaps TRBD1 (5 bases). Germline CDR1 and CDR2: SGHDT and YYEEEE. This CDR3 is 14 amino acids long. Trimming left V 0 bases short and J 0 bases short, with 6 bases between. CDR3 in amino acids: CASSLGQMNTEAFF. The CDR3 nucleotides read TGTGCCAGCAGCTTGGGACAGATGAACACTGAAGCTTTCTTT.

This clonotype was counted many times. The chain carries TRBV27 and TRBJ1-1; unclear D gene. This CDR3 is 14 amino acids long. Trimming shortened V by 0 bases and J by 0 bases, and 5 bases separated the two germline ends. In germline, CDR1 is MNHEY, CDR2 SMNVEV (reference sequence). CDR3 nucleotides: TGTGCCAGCAGTTTATCCAGGTTGAACACTGAAGCTTTCTTT. This encodes CASSLSRLNTEAFF.

This clonotype came up many times. The chain links TRBV25-1 to TRBJ2-3; D unclear. Germline assignment: CDR1 MGHDK and CDR2 SYGVNS. V gave up 1 base and J gave up 3 bases, with 17 bases separating them. This CDR3 has 17 amino acids. For the CDR3, the DNA is TGTGCCAGCAGTGAATGGCCCCCAAGCAAAGGTACAGATACGCAGTATTTT. It is translated as CASSEWPPSKGTDTQYF.

This clonotype was seen a handful of times. The chain has TRBV30 and TRBJ2-7; D not certain. Trimming removed 1 base from V and 5 bases from J, with 9 bases in between. This CDR3 has 12 residues. Germline V gene lookup returns CDR1 GTSNPN and CDR2 SVGIG (reference sequence). The CDR3 DNA follows: TGTGCCTGGAGTGCTGAGTGGGACGAGCAGTACTTC. It yields the protein CAWSAEWDEQYF.

This clonotype was picked up many times. The CDR3 DNA sequence: TGTGCCATCAGTGATGGGACTAGCGCCCTCAAAGAGACCCAGTACTTC. Protein product: CAISDGTSALKETQYF. This chain connects TRBV10-3 to TRBJ2-5; 10 bases match TRBD2. Trimming at V came to 3 bases and at J to 3 bases, leaving 7 bases not matched to a gene. The length of the CDR3 is 16 residues. Germline V gene sequence: CDR1 ENHRY, CDR2 SYGVKD.

This clonotype was detected many times. This chain joins TRBV7-8 and TRBJ2-7, with unresolved D. V was shortened by 4 bases and J by 1 base, with 23 bases between the two germline ends. Germline-derived CDR1 and CDR2 are SGHVS and FQNEAQ. CDR3 size: 18 residues. This CDR3 reads CASSSLGSETLVSYEQYF. DNA of the CDR3: TGTGCCAGCAGCTCTTTAGGCAGCGAAACTCTAGTGTCCTACGAGCAGTACTTC.

This clonotype showed up many times. V and J are TRBV5-1 and TRBJ2-7; 10 nucleotides line up with TRBD1. V was pared by 4 bases and J by 4 bases, with 14 bases of the junction left unmatched. The CDR3 sequence is 17 residues long. The germline V gene has CDR1 SGHRS and CDR2 YFSETQ. In DNA, the CDR3 is TGCGCCAGCAGCCAAGGGACAGGGGCCGCCGTGCGTTACGAGCAGTACTTC. Its protein is CASSQGTGAAVRYEQYF.

In this sample, this clonotype turned up many times. The chain employs TRBV5-1 and TRBJ2-1; 9 bases are a match to TRBD1. The germline gives CDR1 SGHRS, CDR2 YFSETQ. V was clipped by 10 bases and J by 10 bases; unmatched bases: 15. This CDR3 contains 14 residues. The CDR3 DNA sequence: TGCGCCGGACGGGAGACAGGGGGACCCGGAGAGCAGTTCTTC. Its translation: CAGRETGGPGEQFF.

This clonotype has ten or more counts. The chain employs TRBV7-8 and TRBJ1-1; no firm D call. CDR3 length: 13 amino acids. CDR1 and CDR2 from the germline V gene are SGHVS and FQNEAQ. V lost 4 bases to trimming and J lost 1 base, with 7 bases between them. In DNA form, the CDR3 reads TGTGCCAGCAGCTCGGACTCGAACACTGAAGCTTTCTTT. The encoded protein is CASSSDSNTEAFF. Combining the CDR3 with reference TRBV7-8 and TRBJ1-1 gives the whole variable domain GAGVSQSPRYKVAKRGQDVALRCDPISGHVSLFWYQQALGQGPEFLTYFQNEAQLDKSGLPSDRFFAERPEGSVSTLKIQRTQQEDSAVYLCASSSDSNTEAFFGQGTRLTVV.

CDR3 sequence (DNA): TGTGCCAGCGGTAAAGGACAGAACTATGGCTACACCTTC. This gives the protein CASGKGQNYGYTF. This chain joins TRBV6-2 or TRBV6-3 and TRBJ1-2; TRBD1 might be the D (6 bases). The CDR3 is 13 residues long. Per the germline V gene, CDR1 is MNHEY and CDR2 is SVGEGT. The V end was cut by 8 bases, the J end by 2 bases, with 12 bases between.

The chain links TRBV7-2 to TRBJ2-1, with a possible D match to TRBD2 (6 bases). V lost 1 base and J lost 8, with 12 bases in between. CDR3 length: 14 residues. CDR1 SGHTA and CDR2 FQGNSA come from the germline V gene. The CDR3 here is CASSLVSGSDEQFF. CDR3 bases: TGTGCCAGCAGCTTAGTTTCCGGGAGTGATGAGCAGTTCTTC.

Ten or more counts support this clonotype. The V call is TRBV6-1, the J call TRBJ2-7; 8 bases line up with TRBD2. Germline values: CDR1 MNHNS, CDR2 SASEGT. The CDR3 length is 18 residues. V dropped 0 bases and J dropped 3; count of bases not matched to a gene: 13. The CDR3 nucleotides read TGTGCCAGCAGTGAAGCGTCCTTGCGGGGGGCGAAACACTACGAGCAGTACTTC. Its protein is CASSEASLRGAKHYEQYF.

There are a few counts of this clonotype. V gene TRBV30 combines with J gene TRBJ1-1; no clear D. The CDR3 contains 11 residues. Germline CDR1 GTSNPN, CDR2 SVGIG (reference sequence). V shed 5 bases and J shed 1 base, with 5 bases lying between them. The CDR3 region is CAWVGNTEAFF. CDR3 sequence (DNA): TGTGCCTGGGTGGGGAACACTGAAGCTTTCTTT.